This TCR beta chain was obtained from a study of CD8 T cells in ankylosing spondylitis. TCRdb independently ran MiXCR on the 5' RACE reads; one entry per CDR3 protein. The table lists some 240,000 distinct CDR3 sequences, roughly 25% of them singletons, with less than 0.75% in the top ten. In germline, CDR1 is MNHEY, CDR2 SVGEGT. Trimming cost V 4 bases and J 4 bases; bases outside gene matches: 9. This CDR3 has 16 amino acids. There are a few counts of this clonotype. Sequences were obtained from blood, either unsorted or a sorted T cell fraction (not recorded which). The chain is built from TRBV6-2 or TRBV6-3 and TRBJ2-1, with 8 bases aligning to TRBD1. This TCR came from a male donor with ankylosing spondylitis or in good health (not recorded which). CDR3 in amino acids: CASSLRRGQEYNEQFF. Here the CDR3 DNA reads TGTGCCAGCAGTTTGAGGCGGGGACAGGAGTACAATGAGCAGTTCTTC.